This T cell receptor (beta chain) was recovered during a study of blood T cell repertoires in COVID-19. Study-level background: Some COVID-19 samples were acute and others convalescent; all came from the United States, Italy and Spain. In each case, the material was cDNA or gDNA derived from T cells, B-cell-depleted T cells, or PBMCs.

In the source study's methods: Amplified reference gene primers provided the basis for estimating nucleated cell counts. Repertoires were generated with immunoSEQ multiplex PCR, while TCRdb's copy carries only in-frame clones and drops some. That table supplies the V and J calls and clone size; D and trimming were determined from the DNA. The sample contains tens of thousands of clones, around 90% of which appear only once. CDR3 length equals 13 residues. Deletions cut 2 bases from V and 4 bases from J, with 6 bases between. CDR1 is MNHNS and CDR2 is SASEGT in the germline V gene. The TCR originated in a human donor with active COVID-19. The donor label of this sample is uncertain. The sample was peripheral blood. The V call is TRBV6-1, the J call TRBJ2-1; D unclear. The DNA of the CDR3 is TGTGCCAGCAGTGAATATATGTACAATGAGCAGTTCTTC. Its translation: CASSEYMYNEQFF.